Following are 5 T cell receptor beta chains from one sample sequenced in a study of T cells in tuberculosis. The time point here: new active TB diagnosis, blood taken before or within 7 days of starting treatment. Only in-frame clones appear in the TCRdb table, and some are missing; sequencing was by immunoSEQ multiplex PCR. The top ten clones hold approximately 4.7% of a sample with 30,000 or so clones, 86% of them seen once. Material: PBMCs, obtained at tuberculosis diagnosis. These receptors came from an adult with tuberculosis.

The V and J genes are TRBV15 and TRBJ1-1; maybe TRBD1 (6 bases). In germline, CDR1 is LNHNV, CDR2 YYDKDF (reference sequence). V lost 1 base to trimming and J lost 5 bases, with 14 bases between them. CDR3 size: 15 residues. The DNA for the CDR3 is TGTGCCACCAGCAGAGTACCAGGGGATTGGACTGAAGCTTTCTTT. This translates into CATSRVPGDWTEAFF.

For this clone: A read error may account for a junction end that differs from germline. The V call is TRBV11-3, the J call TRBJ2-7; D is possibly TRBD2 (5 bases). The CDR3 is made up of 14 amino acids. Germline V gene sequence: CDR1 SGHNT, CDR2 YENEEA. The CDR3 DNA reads TGTGCCAGCAGCGAGCCCTTTCGGACTTCAGACTTTCACTTC. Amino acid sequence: CASSEPFRTSDFHF.

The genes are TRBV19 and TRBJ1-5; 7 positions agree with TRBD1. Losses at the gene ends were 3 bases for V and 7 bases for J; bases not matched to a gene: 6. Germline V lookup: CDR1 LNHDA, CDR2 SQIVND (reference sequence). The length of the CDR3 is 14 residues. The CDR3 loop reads CASSITGDGQPQHF. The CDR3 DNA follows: TGTGCCAGTAGTATCACAGGGGATGGACAGCCCCAGCATTTT. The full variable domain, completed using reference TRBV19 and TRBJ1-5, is DGGITQSPKYLFRKEGQNVTLSCEQNLNHDAMYWYRQDPGQGLRLIYYSQIVNDFQKGDIAEGYSVSREKKESFPLTVTSAQKNPTAFYLCASSITGDGQPQHFGDGTRLSIL.

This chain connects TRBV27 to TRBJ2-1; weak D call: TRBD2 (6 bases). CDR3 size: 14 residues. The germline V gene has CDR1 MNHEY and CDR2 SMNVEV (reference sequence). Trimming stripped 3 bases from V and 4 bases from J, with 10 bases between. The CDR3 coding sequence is TGTGCCAGCAGTTTGCGGGAATTGTACAATGAGCAGTTCTTC. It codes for CASSLRELYNEQFF.

The CDR3 coding sequence is TGCGCCAGCAGTGATCCCGGGGGAAATGAGCAGTTCTTC. Amino acid sequence: CASSDPGGNEQFF. This chain uses TRBV10-2 with TRBJ2-1; D possibly corresponds to TRBD2 (6 bases). V was trimmed by 3 bases and J by 7 bases, leaving 10 bases between them. The germline gives CDR1 WSHSY, CDR2 SAAADI. The CDR3 has 13 amino acids.